This T cell receptor beta chain was retrieved from a study of T cell repertoires in cytomegalovirus infection. Overall study: Public TCR beta signatures provided an indication of both CMV infection and a matching HLA type.

The germline V gene has CDR1 ENHRY and CDR2 SYGVKD. This CDR3 is 15 amino acids long. V dropped 7 bases and J dropped 3; count of bases not matched to a gene: 3. TCRdb analysed the reads with MiXCR anew, one entry per CDR3 protein. This sample has some 800,000 distinct CDR3 sequences, with approximately 30% found just once. Findings and limits, study-wide: In two of eight donors, the top clonotype was HLA-C-restricted CMV-specific. Cumulative frequency (of public TCR beta family members) identified carriers of CMV plus the relevant HLA.

There are a few counts of this clonotype. The antigen is undetermined. The chain joins TRBV10-3 to TRBJ2-1; 13 bases fit TRBD2. The clonotype was recovered from a human donor in good health (CMV status not recorded). Some clones in this sample may be carry-over from other donors' samples. Material: cultured CD8+ T cells from PBMCs, obtained from culture after CMV antigen stimulation. The CDR3, as DNA: TGTGCCATCACCGGGACTAGCGGGGACTACAATGAGCAGTTCTTC. Translation gives CAITGTSGDYNEQFF.